Below are 22 T cell receptor beta chains sequenced from a single sample in a study of cytomegalovirus exposure and HLA in healthy donors. The protocol was immunoSEQ multiplex PCR, while the TCRdb copy is restricted to in-frame clones and leaves out a portion. The profile shows 140,000 to 150,000 clones, about 94% of them singletons. The sample taken for sequencing was PBMCs. The receptors were gathered from a man between 18 and 35 years old in good health and CMV-seropositive.

The chain employs TRBV4-2 and TRBJ2-1; TRBD2 matches at 11 bases. CDR3 length equals 14 residues. Germline-derived CDR1 and CDR2 are LGHNA and YNFKEQ. V lost 3 bases to trimming and J lost 7 bases; unmatched junction nucleotides: 2. CDR3 nucleotide sequence: TGTGCCAGCAGCCATCTAGCGGGAGGAAATGAGCAGTTCTTC. The encoded protein is CASSHLAGGNEQFF.

The V gene is TRBV7-9, the J gene TRBJ2-1, with D possibly matching TRBD2 (6 bases). Per germline, CDR1 SEHNR and CDR2 FQNEAQ (reference sequence). V was clipped by 1 base and J by 6 bases, with 22 bases between them. This CDR3 is 18 amino acids long. The CDR3 reads CASSLVGGVAESFNEQFF. The CDR3 coding sequence is TGTGCCAGCAGCTTAGTGGGCGGGGTAGCGGAAAGTTTCAATGAGCAGTTCTTC.

V gene TRBV28 combines with J gene TRBJ1-1; the D gene is possibly TRBD1 (6 bases). V lost 7 bases and J 7 bases, leaving 22 bases between the germline ends. This CDR3 spans 15 amino acids. Germline CDR1 reads MDHEN; CDR2 reads SYDVKM. The CDR3 DNA is TGTGCCAGCACCCGAGGGCAGGGGCGTGAGGATGAAGCTTTCTTT. It translates to CASTRGQGREDEAFF.

The rearrangement uses TRBV27 and TRBJ1-4; D unresolved. CDR1 and CDR2 from the germline V gene are MNHEY and SMNVEV (reference sequence). V lost 2 bases and J lost 7, with 11 bases in between. This CDR3 contains 14 residues. In nucleotides, the CDR3 is TGTGCCAGCAGTTTAAATTTTCCGGGTGAAAAACTGTTTTTT. It specifies CASSLNFPGEKLFF.

V and J are TRBV12-5 and TRBJ1-1; D is perhaps TRBD1 (6 bases). V lost 3 bases to trimming and J lost 1 base, with 15 bases between them. Germline-derived CDR1 and CDR2 are LGHNT and FRNRAP. This CDR3 region has 16 residues. As DNA, the CDR3 is TGTGCTAGTGGTTTAACAGGGATACGGACGAACACTGAAGCTTTCTTT. Encoded protein: CASGLTGIRTNTEAFF. Combining the CDR3 with reference TRBV12-5 and TRBJ1-1 gives the whole variable domain DARVTQTPRHKVTEMGQEVTMRCQPILGHNTVFWYRQTMMQGLELLAYFRNRAPLDDSGMPKDRFSAEMPDATLATLKIQPSEPRDSAVYFCASGLTGIRTNTEAFFGQGTRLTVV.

V usage is TRBV18 and J usage is TRBJ2-3; D is uncertain. This CDR3 has 14 residues. Trimming pared 5 bases from V and 0 bases from J, leaving 9 bases between. Germline values: CDR1 KGHSH, CDR2 LQKENI. Here the CDR3 DNA reads TGTGCCAGCTCATCGGTGACAAGCACAGATACGCAGTATTTT. Translating gives CASSSVTSTDTQYF.

This chain joins TRBV5-4 and TRBJ2-1; 8 nucleotides align to TRBD2. Trimming took 1 base from V and 7 from J; bases not matched to a gene: 4. CDR3 size: 14 residues. Germline V gives CDR1 SGHNT, CDR2 YYREEE (reference sequence). CDR3 sequence: CASSLSGGSNEQFF. CDR3 coding DNA: TGTGCCAGCAGCTTGTCGGGAGGGAGTAATGAGCAGTTCTTC.

V and J are TRBV5-1 and TRBJ2-2, with 11 bases fitting TRBD2. Germline V gives CDR1 SGHRS, CDR2 YFSETQ. Trimming cost V 0 bases and J 4 bases; bases outside gene matches: 5. The length of the CDR3 is 17 residues. In DNA, the CDR3 is TGCGCCAGCAGCTTGGCACTAGCGGGAGAGATCACCGGGGAGCTGTTTTTT. It yields the protein CASSLALAGEITGELFF. Full variable domain (missing parts from reference TRBV5-1 and TRBJ2-2): KAGVTQTPRYLIKTRGQQVTLSCSPISGHRSVSWYQQTPGQGLQFLFEYFSETQRNKGNFPGRFSGRQFSNSRSEMNVSTLELGDSALYLCASSLALAGEITGELFFGEGSRLTVL.

This clone was picked up one time. For the CDR3, the DNA is TGTGCCAGCAGCCCCACTGGGACAGCCGGGGAGCTGTTTTTT. As protein: CASSPTGTAGELFF. The chain has TRBV7-8 and TRBJ2-2, with 7 nucleotides matching TRBD1. V was pared by 5 bases and J by 6 bases, with 6 bases of the junction left unmatched. Germline lookup yields CDR1 SGHVS and CDR2 FQNEAQ. This CDR3 region has 14 residues.

The V gene is TRBV9, the J gene TRBJ2-1, with 9 bases that match TRBD1. The CDR3 is 16 amino acids. CDR1 and CDR2 from the germline V gene are SGDLS and YYNGEE. V shed 4 bases, J shed 0 bases, and the junction held 5 bases outside the gene matches. The CDR3 loop is CASSLTTGGSYNEQFF. In DNA, the CDR3 is TGTGCCAGCAGCCTAACGACAGGGGGCTCCTACAATGAGCAGTTCTTC.

The V and J genes are TRBV10-1 and TRBJ1-2; D may be TRBD1 (5 bases). The ends were cut back, 8 bases at V and 9 bases at J, with 28 bases in the middle. CDR3 length equals 16 residues. Germline assignment: CDR1 WNHNN and CDR2 SYGVQD (reference sequence). CDR3 region: CASSRGQFLHSLCYTF. As DNA, the CDR3 is TGCGCCAGCTCCCGTGGACAATTTCTTCATTCACTCTGCTACACCTTC.

The J gene is TRBJ1-2, the V gene TRBV28, with a tentative D call TRBD1 (6 bases). The V gene lost 8 bases and the J gene lost 8 bases, with 15 bases spanning the gap. The CDR3 is 12 amino acids. Germline V gene sequence: CDR1 MDHEN, CDR2 SYDVKM. In DNA, the CDR3 is TGTGCCAGCTTTAGACAGGAGGAGGGCTACACCTTC. Its protein product is CASFRQEEGYTF.

The V and J genes are TRBV13 and TRBJ2-2; possibly TRBD2 for D (6 bases). CDR1 is PRHDT, CDR2 FYEKMQ, per germline (reference sequence). Trimming took 5 bases from V and 2 from J, leaving 15 bases between them. The CDR3 extends over 16 amino acids. CDR3 nucleotide sequence: TGTGCCAGCAGCCCGAGGTGGAGGGCTAACACCGGGGAGCTGTTTTTT. Translated: CASSPRWRANTGELFF.

V is TRBV28 and J is TRBJ2-5, with a weak D call TRBD2 (6 bases). There are 15 residues in the CDR3. The germline V and J ends were trimmed by 0 bases and 2 bases, with 10 bases remaining between them. Per the germline V gene, CDR1 is MDHEN and CDR2 is SYDVKM. This CDR3 reads CASSLWRGAQETQYF. CDR3 in DNA: TGTGCCAGCAGTTTATGGCGCGGGGCGCAAGAGACCCAGTACTTC.

The chain uses TRBV28 and TRBJ1-2; 10 bases match TRBD1. After removal of 6 bases from V and 7 bases from J, the junction contained 8 bases not matched to a gene. The length of the CDR3 is 14 residues. CDR1 is MDHEN, CDR2 SYDVKM, per germline. This chain's CDR3 is CASSLPRDRGGYTF. The CDR3 nucleotides are TGTGCCAGCAGCCTCCCCCGGGACAGGGGTGGCTACACCTTC.

This rearrangement joins TRBV28 to TRBJ1-5; no clear D gene. V gave up 8 bases and J gave up 7 bases, with 15 bases separating them. Germline-derived CDR1 and CDR2 are MDHEN and SYDVKM. The CDR3 loop spans 13 amino acids. In DNA, the CDR3 is TGTGCCAGCGTTTTAGTGAGGGAACAGCCCCAGCATTTT. It encodes CASVLVREQPQHF.

The chain is built from TRBV18 and TRBJ2-5; the D gene is possibly TRBD1 (6 bases). V dropped 5 bases and J dropped 2 bases, with 12 bases sitting between them. Germline V CDR1 and CDR2: KGHSH, LQKENI. The length of the CDR3 is 14 residues. This CDR3 is CASSSTTGQETQYF. CDR3 DNA sequence: TGTGCCAGCTCATCAACTACAGGGCAAGAGACCCAGTACTTC.

V usage is TRBV30 and J usage is TRBJ2-2; D is undetermined. Germline lookup yields CDR1 GTSNPN and CDR2 SVGIG (reference sequence). V was pared by 3 bases and J by 7 bases, with 15 bases between. The CDR3 runs 14 residues. CDR3 coding DNA: TGTGCCTGGAGACATCTGCTGGCAGTCGGGGAGCTGTTTTTT. Amino acid sequence: CAWRHLLAVGELFF.

In its sample, this clone was seen once. CDR3 coding DNA: TGTGCCAGCAGAGCCAACAGGGCCCCCGAGACCCAGTACTTC. Amino acids: CASRANRAPETQYF. V is TRBV2 and J is TRBJ2-5, with D tentatively TRBD1 (6 bases). This CDR3 is built from 14 residues. Trimming shortened V by 6 bases and J by 5 bases, and 16 bases separated the two germline ends. Germline lookup yields CDR1 SNHLY and CDR2 FYNNEI.

The chain combines TRBV28 with TRBJ2-7; D possibly corresponds to TRBD1 (5 bases). There are 14 residues in the CDR3. Germline CDR1 MDHEN, CDR2 SYDVKM. The ends were cut back, 3 bases at V and 3 bases at J, with 12 bases in the middle. The CDR3 is CASSFSRQIYEQYF. In nucleotides, the CDR3 is TGTGCCAGCAGTTTCTCCCGACAGATCTACGAGCAGTACTTC.

The V and J genes are TRBV28 and TRBJ2-7; 8 positions match TRBD1. The trim removed 8 bases at V and 3 bases at J, leaving 6 bases unmatched. The CDR3 consists of 13 residues. The germline gives CDR1 MDHEN, CDR2 SYDVKM. CDR3 sequence: CASLSTGGYEQYF. DNA for the CDR3: TGTGCCAGCCTATCTACAGGGGGCTACGAGCAGTACTTC.

V and J are TRBV27 and TRBJ2-1; 10 positions match TRBD2. Germline V gene sequence: CDR1 MNHEY, CDR2 SMNVEV (reference sequence). The CDR3 length is 17 residues. With 2 bases clipped from V and 7 bases from J, the junction kept 11 bases outside the gene matches. CDR3 nucleotide sequence: TGTGCCAGCAGTTTAACCCCTCTAGCGGGAGACGGGAATGAGCAGTTCTTC. This encodes CASSLTPLAGDGNEQFF.